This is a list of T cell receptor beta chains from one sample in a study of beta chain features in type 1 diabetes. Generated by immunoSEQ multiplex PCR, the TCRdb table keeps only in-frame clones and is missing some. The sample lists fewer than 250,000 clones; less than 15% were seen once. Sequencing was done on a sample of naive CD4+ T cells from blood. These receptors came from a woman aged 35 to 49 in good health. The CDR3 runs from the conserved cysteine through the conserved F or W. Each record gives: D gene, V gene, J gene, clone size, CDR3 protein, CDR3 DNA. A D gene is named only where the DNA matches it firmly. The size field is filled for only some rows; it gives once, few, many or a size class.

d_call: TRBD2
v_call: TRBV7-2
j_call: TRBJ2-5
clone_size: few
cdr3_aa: CASSLGPSGAAQVETQYF
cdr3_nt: TGTGCCAGCAGCTTAGGCCCTAGCGGGGCGGCCCAGGTGGAGACCCAGTACTTC

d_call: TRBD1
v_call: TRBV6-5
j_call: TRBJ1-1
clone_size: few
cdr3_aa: CASSDRAEAFF
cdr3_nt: TGTGCCAGCAGTGACAGGGCCGAAGCTTTCTTT

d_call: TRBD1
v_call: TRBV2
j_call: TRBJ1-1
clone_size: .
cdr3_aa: CASRDLGGGWTEAFF
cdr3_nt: TGTGCCAGCAGAGACCTAGGGGGCGGGTGGACTGAAGCTTTCTTT

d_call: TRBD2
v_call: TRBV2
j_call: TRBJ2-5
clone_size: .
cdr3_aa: CASSEGRGGETQYF
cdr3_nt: TGTGCCAGCAGTGAGGGGAGGGGAGGAGAGACCCAGTACTTC

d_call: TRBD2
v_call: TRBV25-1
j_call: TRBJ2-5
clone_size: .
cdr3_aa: CASSDAGGRQGSETQYF
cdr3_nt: TGTGCCAGCAGCGACGCGGGGGGGAGACAGGGAAGTGAGACCCAGTACTTC

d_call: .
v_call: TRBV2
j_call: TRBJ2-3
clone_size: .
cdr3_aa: CASSGDPAGTDTQYF
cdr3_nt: TGTGCCAGCAGTGGCGACCCTGCGGGTACAGATACGCAGTATTTT

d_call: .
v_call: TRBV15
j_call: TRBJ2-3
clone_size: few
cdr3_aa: CATSRDSGAVDTQYF
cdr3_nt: TGTGCCACCAGCAGAGATTCAGGGGCGGTAGATACGCAGTATTTT

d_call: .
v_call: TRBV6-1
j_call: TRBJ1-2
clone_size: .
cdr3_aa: CASSEGLPHTF
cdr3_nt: TGTGCCAGCAGTGAAGGACTGCCGCACACCTTC

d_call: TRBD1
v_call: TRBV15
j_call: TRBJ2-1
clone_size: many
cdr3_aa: CATSRDIQGSNEQFF
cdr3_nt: TGTGCCACCAGCAGAGATATACAGGGGAGCAATGAGCAGTTCTTC

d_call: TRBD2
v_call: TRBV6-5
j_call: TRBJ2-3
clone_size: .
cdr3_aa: CASSYSTSLIPDTQYF
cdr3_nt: TGTGCCAGCAGTTACTCGACTAGCTTGATTCCGGATACGCAGTATTTT

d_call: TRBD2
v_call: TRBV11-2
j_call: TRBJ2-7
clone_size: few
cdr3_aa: CASSLRTRGYYEQYF
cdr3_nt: TGTGCCAGCAGCTTAAGGACTAGAGGGTACTACGAGCAGTACTTC

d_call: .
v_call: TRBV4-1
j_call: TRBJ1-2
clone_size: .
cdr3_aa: CASSQADGLYGYTF
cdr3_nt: TGCGCCAGCAGCCAGGCGGACGGACTCTATGGCTACACCTTC

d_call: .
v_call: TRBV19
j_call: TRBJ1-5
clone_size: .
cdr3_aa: CASSMLGISGNQPQHF
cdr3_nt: TGTGCCAGTAGTATGTTGGGAATAAGCGGGAATCAGCCCCAGCATTTT

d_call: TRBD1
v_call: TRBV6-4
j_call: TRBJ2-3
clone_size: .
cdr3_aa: CASSDSGTGTDTQYF
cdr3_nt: TGTGCCAGCAGTGACTCGGGGACAGGCACAGATACGCAGTATTTT

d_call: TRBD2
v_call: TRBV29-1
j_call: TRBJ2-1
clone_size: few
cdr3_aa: CSVEVGGGGEQFF
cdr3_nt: TGCAGCGTTGAAGTAGGCGGGGGGGGAGAGCAGTTCTTC

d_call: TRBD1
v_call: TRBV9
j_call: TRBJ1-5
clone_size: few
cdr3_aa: CASSSHGGQNQPQHF
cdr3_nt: TGTGCCAGCAGCTCTCATGGGGGACAGAATCAGCCCCAGCATTTT

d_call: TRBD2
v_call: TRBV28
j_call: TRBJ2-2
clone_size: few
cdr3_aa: CASIASGGTYTGELFF
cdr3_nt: TGTGCCAGCATTGCTAGCGGGGGGACGTACACCGGGGAGCTGTTTTTT

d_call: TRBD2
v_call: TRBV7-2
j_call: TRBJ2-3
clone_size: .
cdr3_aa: CASSSWGTSGGVDTQYF
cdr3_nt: TGTGCCAGCAGCTCATGGGGGACTAGCGGGGGGGTAGATACGCAGTATTTT

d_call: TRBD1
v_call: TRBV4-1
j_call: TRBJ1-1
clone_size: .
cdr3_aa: CASSQEGTGPTEAFF
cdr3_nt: TGCGCCAGCAGCCAAGAAGGGACAGGGCCCACTGAAGCTTTCTTT

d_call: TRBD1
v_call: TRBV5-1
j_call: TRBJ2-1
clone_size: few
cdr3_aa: CASSLDRVSYNEQFF
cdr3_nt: TGCGCCAGCAGTCTCGACAGGGTCTCCTACAATGAGCAGTTCTTC

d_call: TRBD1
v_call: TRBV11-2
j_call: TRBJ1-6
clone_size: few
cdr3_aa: CASSHGTGWNSPLHF
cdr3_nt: TGTGCCAGCAGCCACGGGACAGGGTGGAATTCACCCCTCCACTTT

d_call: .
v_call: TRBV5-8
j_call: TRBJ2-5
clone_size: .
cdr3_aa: CASSDRVGEETQYF
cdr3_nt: TGTGCCAGCAGCGACCGGGTGGGAGAAGAGACCCAGTACTTC

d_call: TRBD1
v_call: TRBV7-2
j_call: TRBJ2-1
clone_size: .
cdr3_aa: CASSLADGTGWREFF
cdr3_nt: TGTGCCAGCAGCTTAGCGGACGGGACAGGGTGGAGGGAGTTCTTC

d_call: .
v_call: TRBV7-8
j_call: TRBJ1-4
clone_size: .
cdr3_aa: CASSLVQGSEKLFF
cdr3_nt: TGTGCCAGCAGCTTAGTACAGGGATCTGAAAAACTGTTTTTT

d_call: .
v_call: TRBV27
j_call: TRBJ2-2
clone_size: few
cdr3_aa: CASSLITGELFF
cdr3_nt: TGTGCCAGCAGCCTAATAACCGGGGAGCTGTTTTTT

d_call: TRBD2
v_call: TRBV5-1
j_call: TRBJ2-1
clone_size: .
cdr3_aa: CASRFLAGGNYNEQFF
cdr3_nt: TGCGCCAGCAGATTTTTAGCGGGGGGGAACTACAATGAGCAGTTCTTC

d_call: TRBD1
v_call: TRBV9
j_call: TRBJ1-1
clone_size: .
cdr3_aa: CASGRPGQEAFF
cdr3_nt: TGTGCCAGCGGTAGACCGGGACAGGAAGCTTTCTTT

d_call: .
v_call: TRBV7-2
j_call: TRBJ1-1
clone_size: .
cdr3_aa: CASREGGGYTEAFF
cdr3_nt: TGTGCCAGCAGAGAGGGAGGCGGTTACACTGAAGCTTTCTTT

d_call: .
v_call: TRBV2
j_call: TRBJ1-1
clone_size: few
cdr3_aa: CASSAEAGGRAFF
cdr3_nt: TGTGCCAGCAGTGCGGAAGCGGGAGGGAGAGCTTTCTTT

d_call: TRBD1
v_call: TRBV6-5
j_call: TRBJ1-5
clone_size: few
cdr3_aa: CASGVGTGRDQPQHF
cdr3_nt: TGTGCCAGCGGGGTAGGGACAGGGAGGGATCAGCCCCAGCATTTT

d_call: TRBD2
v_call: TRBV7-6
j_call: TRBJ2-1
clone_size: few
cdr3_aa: CASSLEGGGATYNEQFF
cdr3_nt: TGTGCCAGCAGCTTAGAGGGCGGGGGGGCTACCTACAATGAGCAGTTCTTC

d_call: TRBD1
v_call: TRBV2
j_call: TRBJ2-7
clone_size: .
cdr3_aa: CATCRGQAPYEQYF
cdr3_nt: TGTGCCACCTGCCGGGGACAGGCTCCCTACGAGCAGTACTTC

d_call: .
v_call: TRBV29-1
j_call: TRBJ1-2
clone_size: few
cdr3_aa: CSVDHLAQGLGHGYTF
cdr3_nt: TGCAGCGTTGATCACCTCGCCCAGGGGCTCGGTCATGGCTACACCTTC

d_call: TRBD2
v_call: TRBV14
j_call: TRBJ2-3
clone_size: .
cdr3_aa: CASSRQPSAGVWAARTDTQYF
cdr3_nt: TGTGCCAGCAGCCGTCAACCCTCTGCGGGGGTCTGGGCGGCCCGCACAGATACGCAGTATTTT

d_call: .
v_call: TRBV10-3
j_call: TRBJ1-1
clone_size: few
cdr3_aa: CAIRTGGMNTEAFF
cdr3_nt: TGTGCCATCAGGACCGGGGGAATGAACACTGAAGCTTTCTTT

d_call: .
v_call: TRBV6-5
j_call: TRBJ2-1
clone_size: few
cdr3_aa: CASSWDGGSSYNEQFF
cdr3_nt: TGTGCCAGCAGTTGGGATGGGGGGAGCTCCTACAATGAGCAGTTCTTC

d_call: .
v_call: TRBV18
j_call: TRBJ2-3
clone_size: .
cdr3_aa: CASSPPTGRDTQYF
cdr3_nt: TGTGCCAGCTCACCACCGACGGGTCGGGATACGCAGTATTTT

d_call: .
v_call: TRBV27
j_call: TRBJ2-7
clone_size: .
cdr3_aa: CASRLSGQSSYEQYF
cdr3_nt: TGTGCCAGCAGACTAAGTGGCCAGAGCTCCTACGAGCAGTACTTC

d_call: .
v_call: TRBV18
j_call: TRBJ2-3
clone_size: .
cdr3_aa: CASSPIHRDISTDTQYF
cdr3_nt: TGTGCCAGCTCACCGATCCACCGGGACATTAGCACAGATACGCAGTATTTT

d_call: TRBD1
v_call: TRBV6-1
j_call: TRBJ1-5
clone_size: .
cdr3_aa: CASSPGQGILQPQHF
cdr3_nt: TGTGCCAGCAGTCCGGGACAGGGTATTCTTCAGCCCCAGCATTTT

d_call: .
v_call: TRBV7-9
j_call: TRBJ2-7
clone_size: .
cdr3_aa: CASSAELRHYEQYF
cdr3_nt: TGTGCCAGCAGCGCAGAGCTGCGACACTACGAGCAGTACTTC

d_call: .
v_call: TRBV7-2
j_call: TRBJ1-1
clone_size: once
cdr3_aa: CASTTQGRAEAFF
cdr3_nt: TGTGCCAGCACCACCCAGGGAAGGGCTGAAGCTTTCTTT

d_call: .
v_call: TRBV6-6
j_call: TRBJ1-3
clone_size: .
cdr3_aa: CASSTASRGNTIYF
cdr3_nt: TGTGCCAGCAGTACTGCCTCTCGGGGAAACACCATATATTTT

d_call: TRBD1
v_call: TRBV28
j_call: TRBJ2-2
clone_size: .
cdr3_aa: CASTPTGAGELFF
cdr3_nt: TGTGCCAGCACCCCGACAGGGGCCGGGGAGCTGTTTTTT

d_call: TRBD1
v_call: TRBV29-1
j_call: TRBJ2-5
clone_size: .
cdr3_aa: CSPWDSQETQYF
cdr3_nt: TGCAGCCCCTGGGACAGCCAAGAGACCCAGTACTTC

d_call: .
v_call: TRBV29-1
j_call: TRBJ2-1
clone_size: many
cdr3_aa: CSVRRGEQFF
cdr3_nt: TGCAGCGTTAGGAGGGGTGAGCAGTTCTTC

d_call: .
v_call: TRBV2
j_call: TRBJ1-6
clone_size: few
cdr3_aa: CASMKQGVTNSPLHF
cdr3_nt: TGTGCCAGCATGAAACAGGGTGTTACTAATTCACCCCTCCACTTT

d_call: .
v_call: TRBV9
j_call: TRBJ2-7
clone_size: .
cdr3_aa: CASSVDGVETYEQYF
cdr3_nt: TGTGCCAGCAGCGTAGACGGGGTCGAAACCTACGAGCAGTACTTC

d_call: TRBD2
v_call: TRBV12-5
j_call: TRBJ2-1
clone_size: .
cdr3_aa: CASGLVPPRGGAPYNEQFF
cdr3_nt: TGTGCTAGTGGTTTGGTTCCACCCCGGGGGGGGGCCCCCTACAATGAGCAGTTCTTC

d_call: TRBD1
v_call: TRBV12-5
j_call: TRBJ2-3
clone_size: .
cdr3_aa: CASGLGDRVPDTQYF
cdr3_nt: TGTGCTAGTGGTTTGGGTGACAGGGTCCCGGATACGCAGTATTTT

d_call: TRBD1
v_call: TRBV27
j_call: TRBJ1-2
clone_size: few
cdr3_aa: CASSSASGTVWDNYGYTF
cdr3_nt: TGTGCCAGCAGTTCGGCTTCCGGGACAGTTTGGGATAACTATGGCTACACCTTC

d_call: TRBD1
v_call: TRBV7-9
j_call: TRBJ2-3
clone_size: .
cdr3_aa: CASSSLTGGWGTDTQYF
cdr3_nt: TGTGCCAGCAGCTCACTTACAGGGGGCTGGGGCACAGATACGCAGTATTTT